The entry that follows covers one TCR beta chain sequence. The antigen is undetermined. This record comes from a study of cytomegalovirus exposure and HLA in healthy donors. Study-wide findings and caveats: A later analysis linked a missense variant in DCLRE1C to the trimming of TCR beta V and J genes. It was confirmed in vitro that a few of the CMV-associated chains were specific for CMV antigens.

The study ran its PCR with 60 Vbeta and 13 Jbeta primers. Assay used: immunoSEQ multiplex PCR; TCRdb lists only in-frame clones, some missing. Of 170,000 or so clones detected, around 72% appear once; the ten largest clones hold 2.5% to 4%. The sequence came from a woman aged 50 to 60 in good health and CMV-seropositive. Source material: PBMCs.

CDR3: CASSEGTGNFRSNEQFF. The DNA of the CDR3 is TGTGCCAGCAGCGAGGGGACAGGGAATTTTCGATCTAATGAGCAGTTCTTC. The chain couples TRBV25-1 to TRBJ2-1; TRBD1 matches at 9 bases. The germline CDR1 and CDR2 sequences are MGHDK and SYGVNS. Unmatched junction bases numbered 16, after V lost 6 bases and J lost 7 bases. The CDR3 covers 17 residues.